This TCR beta chain came from a study of shared clonotypes between healthy human individuals. CD8 cells classed as naive were CD45RO-negative and positively selected for CCR7, excluding terminally differentiated effector memory CD45RA+ cells. Participating donors were healthy, HIV-negative adults free of recent acute infections or vaccinations. As concerns this clone: The target antigen is unknown.

Overall study findings and caveats: Against clonotypes common to all four donors, non-shared ones had lower generation probabilities.

The protocol was immunoSEQ multiplex PCR, while the TCRdb copy is restricted to in-frame clones and leaves out a portion. This table has more than 2 million clones, 85% to 95% appearing once. Germline-derived CDR1 and CDR2 are MNHNS and SASEGT. CDR3 length: 16 amino acids. Losses at the gene ends were 2 bases for V and 5 bases for J; bases not matched to a gene: 8. The sequenced sample consisted of naive CD8+ T cells sorted from blood. The clonotype comes from a young man in good health. The V call is TRBV6-1, the J call TRBJ2-2, with 7 bases lining up with TRBD1. CDR3 sequence (DNA): TGTGCCAGCAGTGAATCGGGGACAGTAGGTACCGGGGAGCTGTTTTTT. Protein product: CASSESGTVGTGELFF.